This T cell receptor (beta chain) is from a study of shared clonotypes between healthy human individuals. The germline V and J ends were trimmed by 8 bases and 7 bases, with 11 bases remaining between them. This CDR3 comprises 11 residues. Germline V gene data show CDR1 as MGHDK and CDR2 as SYGVNS. Sequencing used immunoSEQ multiplex PCR; TCRdb keeps in-frame clones, though not all of them. The sample contains some 2,000,000 clones, roughly 94% of which appear only once. The clonotype originates from a man in his late teens or twenties in good health. The sample comprised naive CD4+ T cells sorted from blood. The sample's subset: CD45RA+ positively selected. The rearrangement uses TRBV25-1 and TRBJ1-1; D gene ambiguous. The CDR3 DNA follows: TGTGCCAGCGCCCTGAGGTTTGAAGCTTTCTTT. Protein sequence: CASALRFEAFF.